Listed below are T cell receptor beta chains from one sample, sequenced in a study of technical replicates of blood from several donors. Profiled with immunoSEQ multiplex PCR; TCRdb holds only in-frame clones, not every one. Among 75,000 to 95,000 clones listed, 95% were seen once. Sequencing was performed on T cells isolated from PBMCs. All receptors derive from a human donor in good health. Both conserved end residues are trimmed from each CDR3.

v_call	j_call	cdr3_aa
TRBV7-9	TRBJ2-3	ASSLGLASDTQY
TRBV29-1	TRBJ2-1	SVARGGEGPTNEQF
TRBV19	TRBJ1-1	ASSWDRENTEAF
TRBV5-3	TRBJ1-5	ARSPVPGQAFRGNQPQH
TRBV7-9	TRBJ2-1	ASSLTGLDNEQF
TRBV6-5	TRBJ1-2	ASSLDRANYGYT
TRBV5-1	TRBJ2-5	ASSLQGIQETQY
TRBV9	TRBJ2-1	ASSGTYSTSGFYNEQF
TRBV19	TRBJ1-2	ASRDHRDYRYGYT
TRBV28	TRBJ2-7	ASLPGGLSSYEQY
TRBV7-8	TRBJ1-5	ASSLAGSGAQH
TRBV30	TRBJ1-5	AWSRTGGLLSNQPQH
TRBV5-1	TRBJ2-1	ASSLASGGYNEQF
TRBV5-1	TRBJ2-7	ASSLDGQSSYEQY
TRBV6-5	TRBJ1-1	ASRQGTEAF
TRBV5-6	TRBJ2-2	ASSPRSGYTGELF
TRBV5-6	TRBJ2-1	ASTEWGQTQF
TRBV30	TRBJ1-1	AWSPGSLYAEAF
TRBV27	TRBJ2-7	ASSFLEQY
TRBV21-1	TRBJ1-2	ASSKESNSPGTSCYGYT
TRBV10-3	TRBJ2-1	AISENYEQF
TRBV7-9	TRBJ1-2	ASSDYGTANYGYT
TRBV7-9	TRBJ1-2	ASSISGTGGNYGYT
TRBV4-1	TRBJ1-1	ASSHASGVAF
TRBV19	TRBJ1-1	ASRARVPEAF
TRBV28	TRBJ2-5	ASMKAGGPKTQY
TRBV29-1	TRBJ2-3	SVSPAGDHTDTQY
TRBV9	TRBJ1-4	ASSGLVGTEVFEKLF
TRBV4-1	TRBJ2-7	ASSHVVLNGPYEQY
TRBV6-5	TRBJ2-1	ASSYSAATVGNEQF
TRBV19	TRBJ1-1	ASSMTYSNTEAF
TRBV7-6	TRBJ2-1	ASSPSRLAVDNEQF
TRBV9	TRBJ2-5	ASSARGAVQETQY
TRBV28	TRBJ1-2	ASSLTGTNYGYT